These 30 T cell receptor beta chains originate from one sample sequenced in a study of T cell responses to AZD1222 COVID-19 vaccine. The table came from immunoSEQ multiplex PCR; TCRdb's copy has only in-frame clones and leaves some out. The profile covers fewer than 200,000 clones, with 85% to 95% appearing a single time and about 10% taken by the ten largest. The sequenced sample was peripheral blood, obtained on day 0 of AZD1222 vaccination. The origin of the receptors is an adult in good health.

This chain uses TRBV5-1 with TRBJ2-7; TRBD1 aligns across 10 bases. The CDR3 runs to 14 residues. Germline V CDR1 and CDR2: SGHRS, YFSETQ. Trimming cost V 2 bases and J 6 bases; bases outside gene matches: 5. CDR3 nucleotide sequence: TGCGCCAGCAGCTTCGGAGGGACAGGGGTCGAGCAGTACTTC. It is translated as CASSFGGTGVEQYF.

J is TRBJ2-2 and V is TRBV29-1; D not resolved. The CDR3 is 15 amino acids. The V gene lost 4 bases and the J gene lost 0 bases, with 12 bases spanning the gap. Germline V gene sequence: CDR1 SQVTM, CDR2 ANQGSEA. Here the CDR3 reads CSVGLMAANTGELFF. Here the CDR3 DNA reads TGCAGCGTTGGTCTGATGGCCGCGAACACCGGGGAGCTGTTTTTT.

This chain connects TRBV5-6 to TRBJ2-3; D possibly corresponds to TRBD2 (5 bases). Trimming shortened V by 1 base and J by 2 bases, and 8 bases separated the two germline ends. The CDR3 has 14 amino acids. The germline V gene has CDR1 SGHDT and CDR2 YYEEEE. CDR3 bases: TGTGCCAGCAGCTTGCAAGCGGTCACAGATACGCAGTATTTT. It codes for CASSLQAVTDTQYF.

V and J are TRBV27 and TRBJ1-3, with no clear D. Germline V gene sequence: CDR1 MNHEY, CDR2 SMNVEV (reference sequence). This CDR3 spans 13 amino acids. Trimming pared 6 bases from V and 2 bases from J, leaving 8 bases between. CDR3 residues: CASRRGTGNTIYF. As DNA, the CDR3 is TGTGCCAGCAGAAGAGGGACTGGAAACACCATATATTTT.

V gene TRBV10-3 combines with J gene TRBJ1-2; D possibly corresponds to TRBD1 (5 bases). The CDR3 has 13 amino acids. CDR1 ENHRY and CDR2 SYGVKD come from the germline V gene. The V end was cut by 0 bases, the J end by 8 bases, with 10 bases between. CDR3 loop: CAISESQGGGYTF. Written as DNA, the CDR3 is TGTGCCATCAGTGAGTCGCAGGGAGGCGGCTACACCTTC.

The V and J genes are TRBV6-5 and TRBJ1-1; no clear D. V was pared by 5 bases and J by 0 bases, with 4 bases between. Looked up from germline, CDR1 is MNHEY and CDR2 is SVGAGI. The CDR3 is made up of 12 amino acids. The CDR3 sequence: CASSLMNTEAFF. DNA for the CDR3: TGTGCCAGCAGTCTCATGAACACTGAAGCTTTCTTT.

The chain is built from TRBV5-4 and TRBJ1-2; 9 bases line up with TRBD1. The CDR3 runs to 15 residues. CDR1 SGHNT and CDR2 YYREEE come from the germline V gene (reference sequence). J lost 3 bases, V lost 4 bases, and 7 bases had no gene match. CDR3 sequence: CASSTTGGGYYGYTF. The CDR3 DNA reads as TGTGCCAGCAGCACTACAGGGGGCGGGTACTATGGCTACACCTTC.

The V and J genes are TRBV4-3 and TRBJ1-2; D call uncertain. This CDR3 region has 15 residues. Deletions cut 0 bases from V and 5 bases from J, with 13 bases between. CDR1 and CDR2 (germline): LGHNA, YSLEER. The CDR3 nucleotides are TGCGCCAGCAGCCAAGATCTGAGAAGAACTTATGGCTACACCTTC. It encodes CASSQDLRRTYGYTF.

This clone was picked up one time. The CDR3 DNA reads as TGTGCCAGCAGCCAAGACCGGCCACGGGCCATGAACACTGAAGCTTTCTTT. This codes for CASSQDRPRAMNTEAFF. The chain is built from TRBV4-2 and TRBJ1-1; no definite D call. The CDR3 sequence is 17 residues long. Germline values: CDR1 LGHNA, CDR2 YNFKEQ. Trimming cost V 0 bases and J 0 bases, with 14 bases left between them.

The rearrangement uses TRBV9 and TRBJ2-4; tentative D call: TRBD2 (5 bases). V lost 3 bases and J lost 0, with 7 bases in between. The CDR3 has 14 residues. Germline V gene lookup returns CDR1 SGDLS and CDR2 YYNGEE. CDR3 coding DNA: TGTGCCAGCAGCGCCGGACTAGCCAAAAACATTCAGTACTTC. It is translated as CASSAGLAKNIQYF.

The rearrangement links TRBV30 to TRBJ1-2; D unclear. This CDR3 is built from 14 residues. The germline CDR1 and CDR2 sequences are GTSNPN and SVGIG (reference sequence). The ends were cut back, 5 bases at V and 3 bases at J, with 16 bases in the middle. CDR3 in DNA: TGTGCCTGGGTTCGTCCCGCGGTAGACTATGGCTACACCTTC. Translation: CAWVRPAVDYGYTF.

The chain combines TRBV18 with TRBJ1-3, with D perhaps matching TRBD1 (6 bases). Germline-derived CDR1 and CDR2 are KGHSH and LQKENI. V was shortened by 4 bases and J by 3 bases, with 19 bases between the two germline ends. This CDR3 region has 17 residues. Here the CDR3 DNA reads TGTGCCAGCTCACTAACCCTTACACAGGGATTTGGAAACACCATATATTTT. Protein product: CASSLTLTQGFGNTIYF.

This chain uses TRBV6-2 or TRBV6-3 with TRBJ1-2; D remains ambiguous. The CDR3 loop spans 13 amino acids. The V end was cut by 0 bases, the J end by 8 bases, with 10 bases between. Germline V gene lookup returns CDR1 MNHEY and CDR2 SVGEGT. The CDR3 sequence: CASSYSPRDGYTF. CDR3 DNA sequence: TGTGCCAGCAGTTACTCCCCAAGAGACGGCTACACCTTC.

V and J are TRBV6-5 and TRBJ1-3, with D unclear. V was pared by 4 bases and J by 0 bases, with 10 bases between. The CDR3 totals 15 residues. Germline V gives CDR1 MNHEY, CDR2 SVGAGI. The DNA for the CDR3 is TGTGCCAGCAGTTTAGGCACCAGCTCTGGAAACACCATATATTTT. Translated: CASSLGTSSGNTIYF.

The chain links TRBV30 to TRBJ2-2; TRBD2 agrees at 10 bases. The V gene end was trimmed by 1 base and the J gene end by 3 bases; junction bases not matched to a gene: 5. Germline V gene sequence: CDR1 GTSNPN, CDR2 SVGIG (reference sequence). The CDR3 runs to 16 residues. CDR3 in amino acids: CAWSGLAGVYTGELFF. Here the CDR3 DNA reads TGTGCCTGGAGTGGGCTAGCGGGGGTCTACACCGGGGAGCTGTTTTTT. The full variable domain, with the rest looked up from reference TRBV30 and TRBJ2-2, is SQTIHQWPATLVQPVGSPLSLECTVEGTSNPNLYWYRQAAGRGLQLLFYSVGIGQISSEVPQNLSASRPQDRQFILSSKKLLLSDSGFYLCAWSGLAGVYTGELFFGEGSRLTVL.

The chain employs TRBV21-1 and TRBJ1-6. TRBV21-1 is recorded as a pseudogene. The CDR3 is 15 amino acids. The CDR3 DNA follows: TGTGCCAGCAGCAATAAGGGCTCCTATAATTCACCCCTCCACTTT. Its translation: CASSNKGSYNSPLHF.

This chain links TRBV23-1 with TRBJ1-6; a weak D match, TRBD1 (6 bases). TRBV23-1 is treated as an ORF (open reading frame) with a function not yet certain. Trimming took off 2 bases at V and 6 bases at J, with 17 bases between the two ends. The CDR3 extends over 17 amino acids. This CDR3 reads CASSQEPFIRGNSPLHF. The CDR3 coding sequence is TGCGCCAGCAGTCAAGAACCCTTCATCAGGGGTAATTCACCCCTCCACTTT.

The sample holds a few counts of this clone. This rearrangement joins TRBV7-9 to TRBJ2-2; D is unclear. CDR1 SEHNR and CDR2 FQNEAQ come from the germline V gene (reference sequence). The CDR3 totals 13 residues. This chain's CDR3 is CAIGLENTGELFF. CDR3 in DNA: TGTGCTATAGGGTTGGAAAACACCGGGGAGCTGTTTTTT.

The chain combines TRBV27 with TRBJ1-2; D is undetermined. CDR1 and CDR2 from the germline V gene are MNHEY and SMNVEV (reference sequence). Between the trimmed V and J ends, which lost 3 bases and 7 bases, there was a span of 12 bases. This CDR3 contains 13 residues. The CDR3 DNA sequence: TGTGCCAGCAGTTTTTTATCACCCCGTGGCTACACCTTC. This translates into CASSFLSPRGYTF.

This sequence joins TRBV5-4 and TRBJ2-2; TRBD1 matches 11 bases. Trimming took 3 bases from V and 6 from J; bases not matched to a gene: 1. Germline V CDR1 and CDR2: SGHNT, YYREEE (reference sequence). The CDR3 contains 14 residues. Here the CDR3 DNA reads TGTGCCAGCAGCTGGACAGGGGGCGCCGGGGAGCTGTTTTTT. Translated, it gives CASSWTGGAGELFF.

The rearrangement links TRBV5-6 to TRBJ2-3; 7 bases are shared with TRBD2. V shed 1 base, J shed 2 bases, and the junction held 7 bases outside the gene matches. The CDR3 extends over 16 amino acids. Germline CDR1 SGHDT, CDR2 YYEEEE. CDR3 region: CASSLIAGEFTDTQYF. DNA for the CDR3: TGTGCCAGCAGCTTGATTGCGGGAGAATTCACAGATACGCAGTATTTT.

The DNA of the CDR3 is TGTGCCAGCAGTGAACGGGACAGGGTTTGGGCGAACACCGGGGAGCTGTTTTTT. The encoded protein is CASSERDRVWANTGELFF. The chain employs TRBV6-1 and TRBJ2-2; 9 nucleotides line up with TRBD1. Germline V gene lookup returns CDR1 MNHNS and CDR2 SASEGT. This CDR3 is 18 amino acids long. The V and J ends lost 2 bases and 0 bases, in that order; junction bases with no gene match: 7.

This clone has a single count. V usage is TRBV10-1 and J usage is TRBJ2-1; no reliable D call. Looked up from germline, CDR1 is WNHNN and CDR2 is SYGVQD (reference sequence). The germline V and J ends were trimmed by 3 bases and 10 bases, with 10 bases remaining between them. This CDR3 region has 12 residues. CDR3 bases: TGCGCCAGCAGTGACGCGGTCGAGGAGCAGTTCTTC. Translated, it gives CASSDAVEEQFF.

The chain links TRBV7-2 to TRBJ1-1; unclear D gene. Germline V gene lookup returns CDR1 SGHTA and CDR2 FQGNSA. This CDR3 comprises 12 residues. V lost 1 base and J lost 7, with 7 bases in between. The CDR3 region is CASSLERDEAFF. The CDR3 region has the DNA TGTGCCAGCAGCTTAGAACGGGATGAAGCTTTCTTT.

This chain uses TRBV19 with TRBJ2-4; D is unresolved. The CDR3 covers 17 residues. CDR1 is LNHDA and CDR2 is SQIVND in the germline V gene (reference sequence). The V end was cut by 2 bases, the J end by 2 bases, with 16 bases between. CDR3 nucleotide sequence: TGTGCCAGTAGTATAATTTACGAACAATGGACCAAAAACATTCAGTACTTC. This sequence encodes CASSIIYEQWTKNIQYF.

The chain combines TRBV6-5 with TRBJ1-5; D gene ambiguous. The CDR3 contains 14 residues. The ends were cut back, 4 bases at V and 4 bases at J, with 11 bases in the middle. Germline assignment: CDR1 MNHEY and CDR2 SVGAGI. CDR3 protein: CASSSFYGNQPQHF. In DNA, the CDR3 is TGTGCCAGCAGTTCGTTCTATGGGAATCAGCCCCAGCATTTT.

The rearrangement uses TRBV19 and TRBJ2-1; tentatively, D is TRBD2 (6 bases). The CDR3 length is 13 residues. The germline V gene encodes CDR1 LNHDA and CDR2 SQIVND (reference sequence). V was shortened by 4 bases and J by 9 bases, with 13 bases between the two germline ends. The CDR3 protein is CASSKEGIGEQFF. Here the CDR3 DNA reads TGTGCCAGTAGTAAGGAGGGTATAGGTGAGCAGTTCTTC.

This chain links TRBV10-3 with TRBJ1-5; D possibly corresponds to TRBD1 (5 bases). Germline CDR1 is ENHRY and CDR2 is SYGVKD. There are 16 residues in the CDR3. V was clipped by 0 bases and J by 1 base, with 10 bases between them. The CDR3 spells CAISESGRESNQPQHF. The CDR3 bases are TGTGCCATCAGTGAGTCCGGCAGGGAAAGCAATCAGCCCCAGCATTTT.

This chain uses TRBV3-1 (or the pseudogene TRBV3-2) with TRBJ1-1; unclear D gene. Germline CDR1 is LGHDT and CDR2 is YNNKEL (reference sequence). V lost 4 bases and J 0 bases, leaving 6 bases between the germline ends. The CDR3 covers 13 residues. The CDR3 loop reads CASSPLMNTEAFF. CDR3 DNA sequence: TGTGCCAGCAGCCCTCTTATGAACACTGAAGCTTTCTTT.

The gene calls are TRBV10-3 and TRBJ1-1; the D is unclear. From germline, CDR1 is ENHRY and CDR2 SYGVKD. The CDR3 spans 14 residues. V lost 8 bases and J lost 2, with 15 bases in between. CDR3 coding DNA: TGTGCCATCTCGATCGGACCGACTAACACTGAAGCTTTCTTT. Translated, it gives CAISIGPTNTEAFF.